The 11 T cell receptor beta chains listed next were all sequenced from one sample in a study of blood T cell repertoires in COVID-19. Here immunoSEQ multiplex PCR was the method, and the copy in TCRdb shows in-frame clones only, minus some. The repertoire has more than 90,000 clones, about 85% of them found once; the top ten carry over 7%. The sample taken for sequencing was peripheral blood. These receptors originate from a human donor in a cohort sampled during active COVID-19.

The rearrangement joins TRBV28 to TRBJ2-1; D might be TRBD1 (6 bases). Between the trimmed V and J ends, which lost 6 bases and 2 bases, there was a span of 17 bases. Looked up from germline, CDR1 is MDHEN and CDR2 is SYDVKM. CDR3 size: 16 residues. This chain's CDR3 is CASSSKQGKAYNEQFF. As DNA, the CDR3 is TGTGCCAGCAGCTCTAAACAGGGTAAGGCCTACAATGAGCAGTTCTTC.

The J gene is TRBJ1-1, the V gene TRBV3-1 (or the pseudogene TRBV3-2), with 7 bases aligning to TRBD1. This CDR3 region has 13 residues. In germline, CDR1 is LGHDT, CDR2 YNNKEL (reference sequence). Trimming at V came to 3 bases and at J to 5 bases, leaving 3 bases not matched to a gene. The CDR3 bases are TGTGCCAGCAGCCATCTCAGGGGGACTGAAGCTTTCTTT. Its protein is CASSHLRGTEAFF.

This clone was observed once. The J gene is TRBJ2-7, the V gene TRBV6-1; no definite D call. V was trimmed by 5 bases and J by 5 bases, leaving 19 bases between them. The CDR3 consists of 15 residues. CDR1 and CDR2 from the germline V gene are MNHNS and SASEGT. Here the CDR3 reads CASSNTGPPDDEQYF. CDR3 bases: TGTGCCAGCAGTAATACGGGTCCTCCCGATGACGAGCAGTACTTC.

This sequence joins TRBV24-1 and TRBJ1-5, with a tentative D call TRBD1 (6 bases). From germline, CDR1 is KGHDR and CDR2 SFDVKD. Trimming removed 3 bases at V and 2 bases at J, with 13 bases between. The CDR3 length is 16 residues. CDR3 sequence: CATSDPRRQGNQPQHF. The DNA of the CDR3 is TGTGCCACCAGTGATCCACGCCGACAGGGCAATCAGCCCCAGCATTTT.

J is TRBJ2-5 and V is TRBV6-1; D might be TRBD2 (7 bases). Per germline, CDR1 MNHNS and CDR2 SASEGT. This CDR3 is 15 amino acids long. V dropped 3 bases and J dropped 2 bases, with 13 bases sitting between them. This chain's CDR3 is CASSEGGTYQETQYF. DNA of the CDR3: TGTGCCAGCAGTGAGGGGGGGACATATCAAGAGACCCAGTACTTC.

The gene calls are TRBV9 and TRBJ1-6; D is perhaps TRBD1 (5 bases). The CDR3 is made up of 15 amino acids. In germline, CDR1 is SGDLS, CDR2 YYNGEE. Trimming shortened V by 0 bases and J by 5 bases, and 9 bases separated the two germline ends. The chain's CDR3 is CASSVGQPNNSPLHF. The CDR3 nucleotides read TGTGCCAGCAGCGTAGGACAGCCCAATAATTCACCCCTCCACTTT.

Here the CDR3 DNA reads TGCAGTGCTAGTAGGGGTCGGCTAGCGGGAGGTAGCACCGGGGAGCTGTTTTTT. It is translated as CSASRGRLAGGSTGELFF. The chain joins TRBV20-1 to TRBJ2-2, with TRBD2 identical over 11 bases. CDR3 length: 18 amino acids. V lost 3 bases, J lost 4 bases, and 13 bases stayed unmatched. Germline V lookup: CDR1 DFQATT, CDR2 SNEGSKA (reference sequence).

The V and J genes are TRBV20-1 and TRBJ2-3; 9 bases match TRBD2. This CDR3 has 16 amino acids. J lost 5 bases, V lost 3 bases, and 12 bases had no gene match. Germline V CDR1 and CDR2: DFQATT, SNEGSKA (reference sequence). The CDR3 sequence: CSASPGTSPGGDTQYF. The CDR3 nucleotides are TGCAGTGCTAGTCCCGGGACTAGCCCGGGGGGAGATACGCAGTATTTT.

The CDR3 nucleotides read TGTGCCAGCAACCGGGACAGGATCTCTGGAAACACCATATATTTT. It encodes CASNRDRISGNTIYF. The chain links TRBV7-2 to TRBJ1-3, with 8 bases lining up with TRBD1. Per the germline V gene, CDR1 is SGHTA and CDR2 is FQGNSA. CDR3 size: 15 residues. J was trimmed by 0 bases and V by 7 bases; bases with no gene match: 5. Full variable domain (rest looked up from reference TRBV7-2 and TRBJ1-3): GAGVSQSPSNKVTEKGKDVELRCDPISGHTALYWYRQSLGQGLEFLIYFQGNSAPDKSGLPSDRFSAERTGGSVSTLTIQRTQQEDSAVYLCASNRDRISGNTIYFGEGSWLTVV.

The chain carries TRBV5-1 and TRBJ2-1, with 8 bases that match TRBD2. Trimming at V came to 1 base and at J to 4 bases, leaving 4 bases not matched to a gene. Germline assignment: CDR1 SGHRS and CDR2 YFSETQ. This CDR3 contains 15 residues. CDR3 amino acids: CASSLIREGYNEQFF. Here the CDR3 DNA reads TGCGCCAGCAGCTTGATACGGGAGGGTTACAATGAGCAGTTCTTC.

The chain recombines TRBV7-8 with TRBJ2-2, with D possibly being TRBD2 (6 bases). Per germline, CDR1 SGHVS and CDR2 FQNEAQ. Trimming shortened V by 5 bases and J by 1 base, and 11 bases separated the two germline ends. This CDR3 has 15 amino acids. CDR3: CASSPLGGNTGELFF. The CDR3, as DNA: TGTGCCAGCAGCCCTCTGGGGGGGAACACCGGGGAGCTGTTTTTT.